Below are 13 T cell receptor beta chains sequenced from a single sample in a study of CD8 T cells in Susac syndrome. RNA in amounts of roughly 0.45 to 1 ug was reverse transcribed with random hexamers. In TCRdb, the immunoSEQ multiplex PCR reads were re-called with MiXCR into one record per CDR3 protein. The table records about 190,000 distinct CDR3 sequences, about 94% of them present only once. The specimen sequenced was CD4+ T cells from PBMCs. The receptors derive from a human donor in good health.

The chain links TRBV20-1 to TRBJ2-4; D is undetermined. The germline V and J ends were trimmed by 6 bases and 0 bases, with 9 bases remaining between them. The CDR3 contains 13 residues. Germline V CDR1 and CDR2: DFQATT, SNEGSKA (reference sequence). The CDR3 DNA sequence: TGCAGTGCCCGGACCCTAGCCAAAAACATTCAGTACTTC. Its protein product is CSARTLAKNIQYF.

The V call is TRBV5-1, the J call TRBJ2-5; the D is unclear. V was pared by 0 bases and J by 4 bases, with 19 bases between. This CDR3 is 17 amino acids long. CDR1 is SGHRS, CDR2 YFSETQ, per germline. CDR3 residues: CASSLGARQTTPETQYF. CDR3 bases: TGCGCCAGCAGCTTGGGGGCGCGGCAGACGACTCCAGAGACCCAGTACTTC.

The CDR3 loop is CASSQSSGAQGQPQHF. The CDR3 region has the DNA TGCGCCAGCAGTCAATCGTCAGGGGCGCAGGGTCAGCCCCAGCATTTT. The chain couples TRBV23-1 to TRBJ1-5, with D perhaps matching TRBD1 (6 bases). TRBV23-1 is known as an ORF, though its function is uncertain. This CDR3 has 16 residues. Trimming shortened V by 0 bases and J by 6 bases, and 15 bases separated the two germline ends.

The rearrangement links TRBV19 to TRBJ2-3, with 10 bases identical to TRBD2. In germline, CDR1 is LNHDA, CDR2 SQIVND (reference sequence). Losses at the gene ends were 6 bases for V and 2 bases for J; bases not matched to a gene: 8. The CDR3 spans 16 residues. The CDR3, as DNA: TGTGCCAGTAGGCTTCTAGCGGGGGCTACCACAGATACGCAGTATTTT. It encodes CASRLLAGATTDTQYF.

The J gene is TRBJ2-3, the V gene TRBV20-1; TRBD2 agrees at 8 bases. The junction had 0 bases not matched to a gene; V was cut back by 3 bases and J by 1 base. Germline CDR1 and CDR2: DFQATT and SNEGSKA (reference sequence). The CDR3 extends over 13 amino acids. CDR3: CSASGGGTDTQYF. The CDR3, as DNA: TGCAGTGCTAGCGGGGGGGGCACAGATACGCAGTATTTT.

CDR3 bases: TGTGCCAGCAGCCCAGGGGGACTGTTTTCGGACACCGGGGAGCTGTTTTTT. It encodes CASSPGGLFSDTGELFF. The chain recombines TRBV7-2 with TRBJ2-2; D might be TRBD1 (7 bases). Germline V gene sequence: CDR1 SGHTA, CDR2 FQGNSA. The CDR3 has 17 amino acids. The V end lost 5 bases, the J end lost 3 bases, and 19 bases lay between the germline ends.

J is TRBJ1-1 and V is TRBV3-1; unclear D gene. V lost 5 bases, J lost 4 bases, and 8 bases lay in between. Germline assignment: CDR1 LGHDT and CDR2 YNNKEL (reference sequence). CDR3 size: 12 residues. In nucleotides, the CDR3 is TGTGCCAGCAGCGCGATAGGCACTGAAGCTTTCTTT. Translation: CASSAIGTEAFF.

The rearrangement uses TRBV20-1 and TRBJ2-7; 10 nucleotides match TRBD1. CDR3 size: 13 residues. Per the germline V gene, CDR1 is DFQATT and CDR2 is SNEGSKA (reference sequence). V shed 5 bases and J 2 bases; nucleotides not matched to a gene: 3. The DNA of the CDR3 is TGCAGTGCTGGCGGGACAGGGGCCTACGAGCAGTACGTC. Residues: CSAGGTGAYEQYV.

In nucleotides, the CDR3 is TGTGCCAGCAGCAGGACTAGCGGGGGACAGGATACGCAGTATTTT. The encoded protein is CASSRTSGGQDTQYF. The chain uses TRBV6-4 and TRBJ2-3; 13 nucleotides match TRBD2. The V gene end was trimmed by 6 bases and the J gene end by 6 bases; junction bases not matched to a gene: 6. The CDR3 extends over 15 amino acids. Germline V gene lookup returns CDR1 MRHNA and CDR2 SNTAGT.

This sequence joins TRBV11-2 and TRBJ2-1, with unresolved D. The CDR3 totals 13 residues. The germline V gene has CDR1 SGHAT and CDR2 FQNNGV. Trimming left V 7 bases short and J 0 bases short, with 7 bases between. The CDR3 region has the DNA TGTGCCAGCATGCAGAGCTCCTACAATGAGCAGTTCTTC. Amino acid sequence: CASMQSSYNEQFF.

This chain connects TRBV20-1 to TRBJ2-5; D gene unclear. Trimming shortened V by 6 bases and J by 5 bases, and 10 bases separated the two germline ends. The CDR3 spans 11 residues. CDR1 is DFQATT and CDR2 is SNEGSKA in the germline V gene (reference sequence). The CDR3, as DNA: TGCAGTGCCGCCGCAAGGGAGACCCAGTACTTC. Translated: CSAAARETQYF.

The rearrangement links TRBV30 to TRBJ2-2; no definite D call. The length of the CDR3 is 11 residues. V was clipped by 4 bases and J by 6 bases, with 6 bases between them. Germline CDR1 reads GTSNPN; CDR2 reads SVGIG (reference sequence). In DNA, the CDR3 is TGTGCCTGGAACCCTTCCGGGGAGCTGTTTTTT. Its translation: CAWNPSGELFF.

Of note for this clonotype: Sequence at one end of the junction differs from germline and may be a read error. The CDR3 protein is CASSRDGNTGELFF. As DNA, the CDR3 is TGTGCCAGCAGCCGGGACGGCAACACCGGGGAGCTGTTTTTT. This chain connects TRBV5-1 to TRBJ2-2; possibly TRBD1 or TRBD2 for D (5 bases each). The CDR3 is 14 amino acids. Germline CDR1 SGHRS, CDR2 YFSETQ.